A selection of T cell receptor beta chains follows, all from one sample in a study of T-cell reconstitution after alpha-beta-depleted transplantation in children. TCRdb used MiXCR to reprocess the PCR reads, holding one entry per CDR3 protein. Of more than 200,000 distinct CDR3 sequences in the sample, about 26% were seen once. This specimen was PBMCs, taken before TCRalphabeta/CD19-depleted stem cell transplant. These receptors all come from a girl aged 2 to 10 with Fanconi anemia, due to receive a stem cell transplant. Each CDR3 is given with its conserved first and last residue. Fields, in order: J gene, V gene, clone size, D gene, CDR3 protein, CDR3 DNA. A D gene is named only where the DNA matches it firmly. Rows give clone size only sometimes, using once, few, many, or a class for an expanded clone.

TRBJ2-3 | TRBV20-1 | many | TRBD2 | CSAWGLAGGDTQYF | TGCAGTGCTTGGGGACTAGCGGGAGGAGATACGCAGTATTTT
TRBJ2-1 | TRBV28 | - | - | CASHGEYNEQFF | TGTGCCAGCCATGGGGAATACAATGAGCAGTTCTTC
TRBJ2-1 | TRBV20-1 | - | - | CSARWPGSIYEQFF | TGCAGTGCTAGATGGCCGGGGAGTATCTACGAGCAGTTCTTC
TRBJ2-7 | TRBV24-1 | once | - | CATRNAGTKVHEQYF | TGTGCCACCAGAAACGCCGGGACAAAGGTACACGAGCAGTACTTC
TRBJ1-2 | TRBV9 | many | TRBD1 | CASSVRDRGHYGYTF | TGTGCCAGCAGCGTACGGGACAGGGGCCACTATGGCTACACCTTC
TRBJ2-1 | TRBV12-3/TRBV12-4 | few | - | CASSLRGLLVYNEQFF | TGTGCCAGCAGTTTACGAGGACTACTCGTATACAATGAGCAGTTCTTC
TRBJ1-5 | TRBV20-1 | once | TRBD1 | CSARAGQAGNQPQHF | TGCAGTGCTAGAGCGGGACAGGCAGGCAATCAGCCCCAGCATTTT
TRBJ2-5 | TRBV28 | many | - | CASSSRGQETQYF | TGTGCCAGCAGCTCCCGCGGTCAAGAGACCCAGTACTTC
TRBJ2-1 | TRBV7-2 | - | - | CASTSGRNYNEQFF | TGTGCCAGCACCTCAGGACGGAATTACAATGAGCAGTTCTTC
TRBJ2-7 | TRBV6-6 | - | - | CASSYRDGEQYF | TGTGCCAGCAGTTACAGGGACGGAGAGCAGTACTTC
TRBJ2-1 | TRBV12-3/TRBV12-4 | many | TRBD2 | CASNKREGGEQFF | TGTGCCAGCAATAAGCGGGAGGGTGGTGAGCAGTTCTTC
TRBJ2-3 | TRBV4-2 | - | - | CASSQGPEGGPGADTQYF | TGTGCCAGCAGCCAAGGCCCAGAAGGGGGCCCGGGAGCAGATACGCAGTATTTT
TRBJ2-1 | TRBV29-1 | many | TRBD2 | CSVAGGKRGINNEQFF | TGCAGCGTTGCGGGGGGAAAGCGGGGCATAAACAATGAGCAGTTCTTC
TRBJ1-2 | TRBV25-1 | - | - | CASSDVGYTF | TGTGCCAGCAGTGACGTCGGCTACACCTTC
TRBJ2-7 | TRBV20-1 | - | - | CSARVQGYEQYF | TGCAGTGCTAGAGTCCAGGGATACGAGCAGTACTTC
TRBJ2-5 | TRBV29-1 | many | TRBD2 | CSVDSWTSGRETQYF | TGCAGCGTGGATAGTTGGACTAGCGGGAGAGAGACCCAGTACTTC